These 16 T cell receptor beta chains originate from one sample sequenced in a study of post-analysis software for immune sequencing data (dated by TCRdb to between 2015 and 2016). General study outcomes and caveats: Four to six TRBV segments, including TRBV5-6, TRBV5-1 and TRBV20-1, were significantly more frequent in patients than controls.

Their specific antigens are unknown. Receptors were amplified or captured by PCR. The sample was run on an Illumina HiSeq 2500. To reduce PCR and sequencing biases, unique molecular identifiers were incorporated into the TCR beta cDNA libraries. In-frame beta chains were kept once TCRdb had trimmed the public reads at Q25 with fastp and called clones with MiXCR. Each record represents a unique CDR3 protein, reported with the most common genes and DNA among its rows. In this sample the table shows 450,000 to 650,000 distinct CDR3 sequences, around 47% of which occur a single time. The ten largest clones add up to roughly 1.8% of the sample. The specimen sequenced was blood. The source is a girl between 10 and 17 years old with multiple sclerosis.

CDR3 protein: CSVEVGGSEQYF. The CDR3 coding sequence is TGCAGCGTTGAAGTAGGCGGCAGCGAGCAGTACTTC. The chain recombines TRBV29-1 with TRBJ2-7; unclear D gene. The CDR3 extends over 12 amino acids. Germline values: CDR1 SQVTM, CDR2 ANQGSEA. Between the trimmed V and J ends, which lost 1 base and 6 bases, there was a span of 10 bases.

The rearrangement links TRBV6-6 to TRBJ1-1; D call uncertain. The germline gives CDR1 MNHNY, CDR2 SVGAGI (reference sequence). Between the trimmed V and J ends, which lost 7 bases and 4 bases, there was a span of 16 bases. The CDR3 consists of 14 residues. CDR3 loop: CASNPVLGITEAFF. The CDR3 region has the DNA TGTGCCAGCAACCCGGTCCTGGGCATCACTGAAGCTTTCTTT.

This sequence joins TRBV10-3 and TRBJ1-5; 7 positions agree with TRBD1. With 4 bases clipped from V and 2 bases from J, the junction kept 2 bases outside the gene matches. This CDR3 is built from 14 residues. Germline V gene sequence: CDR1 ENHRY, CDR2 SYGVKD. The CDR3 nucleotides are TGTGCCATCAGTGGTGACAGGGGCAATCAGCCCCAGCATTTT. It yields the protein CAISGDRGNQPQHF.

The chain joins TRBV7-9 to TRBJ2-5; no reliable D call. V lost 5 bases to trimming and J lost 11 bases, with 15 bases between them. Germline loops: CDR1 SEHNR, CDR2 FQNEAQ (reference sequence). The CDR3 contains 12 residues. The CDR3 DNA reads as TGTGCCAGCAGCGTCGACTCCGGTTTTCAGTACTTC. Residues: CASSVDSGFQYF.

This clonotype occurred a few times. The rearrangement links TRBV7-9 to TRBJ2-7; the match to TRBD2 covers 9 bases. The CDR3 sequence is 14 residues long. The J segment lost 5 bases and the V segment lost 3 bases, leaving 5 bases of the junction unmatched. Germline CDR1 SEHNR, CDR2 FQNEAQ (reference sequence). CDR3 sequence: CASSLGLATHEQYF. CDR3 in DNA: TGTGCCAGCAGCTTGGGACTAGCTACCCACGAGCAGTACTTC.

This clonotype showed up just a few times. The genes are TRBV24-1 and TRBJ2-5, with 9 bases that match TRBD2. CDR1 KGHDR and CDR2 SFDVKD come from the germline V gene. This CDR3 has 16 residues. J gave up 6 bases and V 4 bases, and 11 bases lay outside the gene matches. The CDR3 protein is CATSDRSGRSMKTQYF. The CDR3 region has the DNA TGTGCCACCAGTGACCGGAGCGGGAGGTCAATGAAGACCCAGTACTTC.

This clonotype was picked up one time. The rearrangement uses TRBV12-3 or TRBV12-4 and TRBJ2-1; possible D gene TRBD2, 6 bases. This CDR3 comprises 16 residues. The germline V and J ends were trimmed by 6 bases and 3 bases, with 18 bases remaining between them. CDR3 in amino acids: CASSPRRGSFYNEQFF. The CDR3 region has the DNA TGTGCCAGCAGCCCCCGTCGGGGGAGCTTCTACAATGAGCAGTTCTTC.

In nucleotides, the CDR3 is TGTGCCAGCAGCCAGGGGGGGGACAATGAGCAGTTCTTC. Translating gives CASSQGGDNEQFF. V gene TRBV3-1 combines with J gene TRBJ2-1; 7 nucleotides agree with TRBD2. The germline CDR1 and CDR2 sequences are LGHDT and YNNKEL (reference sequence). The CDR3 runs 13 residues. The ends lost 3 bases at V and 5 bases at J; junction bases unmatched: 1.

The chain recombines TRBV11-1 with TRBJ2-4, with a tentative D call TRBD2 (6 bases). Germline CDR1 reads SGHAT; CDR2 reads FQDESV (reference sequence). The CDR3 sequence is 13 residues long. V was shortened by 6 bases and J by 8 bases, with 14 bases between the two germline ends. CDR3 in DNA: TGTGCCAGCAGACTGGACACGGGAGACATTCAGTACTTC. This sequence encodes CASRLDTGDIQYF.

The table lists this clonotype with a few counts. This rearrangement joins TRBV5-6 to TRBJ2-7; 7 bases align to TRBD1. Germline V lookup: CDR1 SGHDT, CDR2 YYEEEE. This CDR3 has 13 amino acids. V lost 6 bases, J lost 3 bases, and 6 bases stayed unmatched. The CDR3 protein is CASTPTGDYEQYF. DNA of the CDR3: TGTGCCAGCACACCAACAGGGGACTACGAGCAGTACTTC.

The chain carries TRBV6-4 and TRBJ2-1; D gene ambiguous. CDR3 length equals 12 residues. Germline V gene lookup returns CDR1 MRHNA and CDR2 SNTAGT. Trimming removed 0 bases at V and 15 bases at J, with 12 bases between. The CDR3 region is CASSDSRARVFF. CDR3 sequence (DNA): TGTGCCAGCAGTGACTCTAGGGCCCGGGTGTTCTTC.

Here the CDR3 reads CASSPAGGNLNNEQFF. Written as DNA, the CDR3 is TGTGCCAGCAGTCCCGCTGGGGGTAATTTGAACAATGAGCAGTTCTTC. The chain links TRBV12-3 or TRBV12-4 to TRBJ2-1, with D perhaps matching TRBD1 or TRBD2 (5 bases each). CDR3 size: 16 residues. The V and J ends lost 5 bases and 5 bases respectively, with 19 bases between them.

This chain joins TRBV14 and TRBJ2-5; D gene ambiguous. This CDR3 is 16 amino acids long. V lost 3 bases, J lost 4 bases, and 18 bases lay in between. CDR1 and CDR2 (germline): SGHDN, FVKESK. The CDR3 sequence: CASSQGLTLFPETQYF. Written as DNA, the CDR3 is TGTGCCAGCAGCCAGGGCCTCACCCTTTTCCCAGAGACCCAGTACTTC.

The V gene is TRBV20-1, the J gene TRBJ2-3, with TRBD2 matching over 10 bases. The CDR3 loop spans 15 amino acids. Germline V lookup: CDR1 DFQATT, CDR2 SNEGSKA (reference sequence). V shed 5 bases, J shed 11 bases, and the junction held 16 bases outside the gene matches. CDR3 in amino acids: CSAPWASGGANGQYF. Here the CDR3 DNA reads TGCAGTGCTCCCTGGGCTAGCGGGGGCGCCAATGGGCAGTATTTT.

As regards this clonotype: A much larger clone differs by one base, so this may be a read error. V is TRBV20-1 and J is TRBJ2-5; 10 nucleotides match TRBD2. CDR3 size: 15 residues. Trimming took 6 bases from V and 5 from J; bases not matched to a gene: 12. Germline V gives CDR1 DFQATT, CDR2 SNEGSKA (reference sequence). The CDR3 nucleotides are TGCAGTGCCGACCTCCGAGCGGGGGGGCGGGAGACCCAGTACTTC. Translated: CSADLRAGGRETQYF.

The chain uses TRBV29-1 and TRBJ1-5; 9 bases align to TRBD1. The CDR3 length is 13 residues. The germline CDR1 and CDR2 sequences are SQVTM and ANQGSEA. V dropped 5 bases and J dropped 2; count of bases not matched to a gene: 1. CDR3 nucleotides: TGCAGCGTTTGGACAGGGGGCAATCAGCCCCAGCATTTT. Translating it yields CSVWTGGNQPQHF. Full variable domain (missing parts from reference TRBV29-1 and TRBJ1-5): SAVISQKPSRDICQRGTSLTIQCQVDSQVTMMFWYRQQPGQSLTLIATANQGSEATYESGFVIDKFPISRPNLTFSTLTVSNMSPEDSSIYLCSVWTGGNQPQHFGDGTRLSIL.